The 12 T cell receptor beta chains below all came from one sample that was sequenced in a study of OX40 agonist ivuxolimab in advanced cancers. Sequencing used immunoSEQ multiplex PCR; TCRdb keeps in-frame clones, though not all of them. Seen here are 55,000 to 85,000 clones, 70% to 90% observed once, and the top ten hold around 2.8%. This specimen was CD4+ or CD8+ T cells sorted from blood, taken in a trial of the OX40 agonist ivuxolimab. These receptors were collected from an adult with an advanced solid tumor such as melanoma, head and neck, liver or kidney cancer.

The chain combines TRBV18 with TRBJ2-7; no clear D. V was pared by 2 bases and J by 0 bases, with 14 bases between. The CDR3 is made up of 16 amino acids. Germline V gene lookup returns CDR1 KGHSH and CDR2 LQKENI. The CDR3 sequence is CASSPSISPSSYEQYF. The CDR3 nucleotides read TGTGCCAGCTCACCATCGATTTCACCGAGCTCCTACGAGCAGTACTTC.

This rearrangement joins TRBV7-3 to TRBJ1-3; 7 bases agree with TRBD1. This CDR3 region has 16 residues. The trim removed 7 bases at V and 0 bases at J, leaving 9 bases unmatched. Looked up from germline, CDR1 is SGHTA and CDR2 is FQGTGA. The CDR3 nucleotides are TGTGCCAGCACCCCAGGGGGTAAGGTCTCTGGAAACACCATATATTTT. Translation gives CASTPGGKVSGNTIYF.

The CDR3 protein is CSVDPGNTDTQYF. In DNA form, the CDR3 reads TGCAGCGTTGACCCAGGGAACACAGATACGCAGTATTTT. V gene TRBV29-1 combines with J gene TRBJ2-3, with a possible D match to TRBD1 (5 bases). Between the trimmed V and J ends, which lost 3 bases and 2 bases, there was a span of 9 bases. There are 13 residues in the CDR3. Germline V gene data show CDR1 as SQVTM and CDR2 as ANQGSEA.

The rearrangement uses TRBV2 and TRBJ2-7; D call uncertain. Germline CDR1 SNHLY, CDR2 FYNNEI. This CDR3 region has 12 residues. The V end was cut by 7 bases, the J end by 5 bases, with 12 bases between. CDR3 in DNA: TGTGCCAGCATTTGGCGTGGACACGAGCAGTACTTC. Residues: CASIWRGHEQYF.

The V gene is TRBV18, the J gene TRBJ1-1, with D unclear. Germline CDR1 and CDR2: KGHSH and LQKENI. The CDR3 covers 13 residues. Trimming cost V 4 bases and J 6 bases, with 12 bases left between them. CDR3 nucleotides: TGTGCCAGCTCACAGGGCCCGGATTCTGAAGCTTTCTTT. Its translation is CASSQGPDSEAFF.

The J gene is TRBJ2-7, the V gene TRBV28, with 9 bases matching TRBD1. J was trimmed by 3 bases and V by 6 bases; bases with no gene match: 9. There are 15 residues in the CDR3. Germline CDR1 reads MDHEN; CDR2 reads SYDVKM. The CDR3: CASSPPGQGGYEQYF. As DNA, the CDR3 is TGTGCCAGCAGCCCCCCGGGACAGGGAGGCTACGAGCAGTACTTC.

The chain combines TRBV21-1 with TRBJ1-2. TRBV21-1 is reported as a pseudogene. This CDR3 is 18 amino acids long. The CDR3 reads CASSILKGVQGPNYGYTF. In DNA, the CDR3 is TGTGCCAGCAGCATACTTAAAGGGGTTCAGGGACCGAACTATGGCTACACCTTC.

This clone was seen more than once but under ten times. V gene TRBV18 combines with J gene TRBJ1-4; 7 positions match TRBD1. V lost 2 bases to trimming and J lost 7 bases; unmatched junction nucleotides: 4. CDR1 and CDR2 (germline): KGHSH, LQKENI. The CDR3 consists of 14 residues. The CDR3 loop is CASSPSTGSEKLFF. The CDR3 bases are TGTGCCAGCTCACCATCGACAGGGAGTGAAAAACTGTTTTTT.

V and J are TRBV2 and TRBJ1-2; no clear D. V was shortened by 3 bases and J by 4 bases, with 9 bases between the two germline ends. The CDR3 has 13 residues. The germline V gene encodes CDR1 SNHLY and CDR2 FYNNEI. CDR3 in DNA: TGTGCCAGCAGTGATGGGTTAATCTATGGCTACACCTTC. Protein sequence: CASSDGLIYGYTF.

This clone was detected only a few times. The chain is built from TRBV19 and TRBJ1-5; weak D call: TRBD1 (5 bases). Per the germline V gene, CDR1 is LNHDA and CDR2 is SQIVND (reference sequence). CDR3 size: 12 residues. V lost 5 bases, J lost 5 bases, and 7 bases lay in between. The CDR3 DNA reads TGTGCCAGTAGTTCGACAGATCAGCCCCAGCATTTT. This codes for CASSSTDQPQHF.

This chain joins TRBV29-1 and TRBJ2-4; tentative D call: TRBD2 (5 bases). CDR1 is SQVTM, CDR2 ANQGSEA, per germline. The CDR3 is 16 residues long. In DNA form, the CDR3 reads TGCAGTCGCACCCGAACCTTGTCGGGAAGCAAAAACATTCAGTACTTC. It is translated as CSRTRTLSGSKNIQYF. Based on the CDR3 plus reference TRBV29-1 and TRBJ2-4, the full variable domain is SAVISQKPSRDICQRGTSLTIQCQVDSQVTMMFWYRQQPGQSLTLIATANQGSEATYESGFVIDKFPISRPNLTFSTLTVSNMSPEDSSIYLCSRTRTLSGSKNIQYFGAGTRLSVL.

The V call is TRBV20-1, the J call TRBJ1-2; D remains ambiguous. The V end lost 3 bases, the J end lost 3 bases, and 5 bases lay between the germline ends. Germline-derived CDR1 and CDR2 are DFQATT and SNEGSKA (reference sequence). This CDR3 spans 11 amino acids. CDR3: CSASTDYGYTF. DNA of the CDR3: TGCAGTGCTAGTACTGACTATGGCTACACCTTC.